Below are 20 T cell receptor beta chains sequenced from a single sample in a study of shared clonotypes between healthy human individuals (dated by TCRdb to 2019 to 2021). Libraries were prepared through the immunoSEQ multiplex PCR assay. TCRdb provides this immuneACCESS table in a form limited to in-frame rearrangements. Some clones are lacking; in checked studies, under half of them reflect an unresolved V gene, and why the rest are absent is not known. For this sample the table gives 2 million or so clones, of which roughly 94% were detected only once. 0.13% of the sample belongs to the ten largest clones. The sample taken for sequencing was naive CD4+ T cells sorted from blood. The cell subset or site label of this sample denotes: CD45RA+ positively selected. These receptors were collected from a man aged 18-30 years in good health.

The V call is TRBV19, the J call TRBJ1-5, with 8 bases identical to TRBD1. The CDR3 has 15 residues. V shed 6 bases, J shed 3 bases, and the junction held 7 bases outside the gene matches. Germline V lookup: CDR1 LNHDA, CDR2 SQIVND (reference sequence). The CDR3 DNA sequence: TGTGCCAGTAGGCCGGGACAGGTGTACAATCAGCCCCAGCATTTT. Amino acid sequence: CASRPGQVYNQPQHF.

This chain links TRBV30 with TRBJ2-5; 14 positions match TRBD2. CDR1 GTSNPN and CDR2 SVGIG come from the germline V gene (reference sequence). J was trimmed by 5 bases and V by 3 bases; bases with no gene match: 8. The CDR3 runs 16 residues. The CDR3 loop reads CAWSPGTSGSLETQYF. Written as DNA, the CDR3 is TGTGCCTGGAGCCCCGGGACTAGCGGGAGTTTGGAGACCCAGTACTTC.

Concerning this clone: The identical CDR3 is also encoded by other nucleotide sequences in the sample. This chain's CDR3 is CAWSGQGNEKLFF. DNA of the CDR3: TGTGCCTGGAGTGGTCAGGGAAATGAAAAACTGTTTTTT. The V and J genes are TRBV30 and TRBJ1-4; D is perhaps TRBD1 (5 bases). The CDR3 totals 13 residues. Looked up from germline, CDR1 is GTSNPN and CDR2 is SVGIG (reference sequence). V was clipped by 1 base and J by 5 bases, with 8 bases between them.

The rearrangement joins TRBV28 to TRBJ2-2, with 7 bases that match TRBD2. The CDR3 is 12 amino acids. From germline, CDR1 is MDHEN and CDR2 SYDVKM. V trimming: 8 bases; J trimming: 5 bases; junction bases outside the gene matches: 2. The CDR3 protein is CASQGGTGELFF. The CDR3 bases are TGTGCCAGCCAGGGAGGGACCGGGGAGCTGTTTTTT.

There are a few counts of this clone. V usage is TRBV6-1 and J usage is TRBJ2-7, with no clear D. Deletions cut 1 base from V and 3 bases from J, with 7 bases between. The CDR3 runs to 13 residues. Per the germline V gene, CDR1 is MNHNS and CDR2 is SASEGT. Here the CDR3 reads CASSEGHIYEQYF. Written as DNA, the CDR3 is TGTGCCAGCAGTGAAGGGCATATCTACGAGCAGTACTTC.

The gene calls are TRBV11-2 and TRBJ1-1; no firm D call. Germline V lookup: CDR1 SGHAT, CDR2 FQNNGV. Trimming took off 2 bases at V and 1 base at J, with 11 bases between the two ends. The CDR3 is made up of 15 amino acids. The CDR3: CASSLFRTQNTEAFF. DNA for the CDR3: TGTGCCAGCAGCTTATTCCGGACCCAGAACACTGAAGCTTTCTTT.

The sample holds one count of this clone. The CDR3 region is CASSPIAQYTDTQYF. The CDR3 nucleotides are TGCGCCAGCAGCCCCATTGCGCAGTACACAGATACGCAGTATTTT. The genes are TRBV5-1 and TRBJ2-3; no clear D gene. Trimming shortened V by 4 bases and J by 2 bases, and 14 bases separated the two germline ends. The CDR3 covers 15 residues. Germline CDR1 reads SGHRS; CDR2 reads YFSETQ. Filled out from reference TRBV5-1 and TRBJ2-3, the complete variable domain reads KAGVTQTPRYLIKTRGQQVTLSCSPISGHRSVSWYQQTPGQGLQFLFEYFSETQRNKGNFPGRFSGRQFSNSRSEMNVSTLELGDSALYLCASSPIAQYTDTQYFGPGTRLTVL.

The rearrangement links TRBV14 to TRBJ1-5; D remains ambiguous. The CDR3 has 9 residues. The V gene lost 6 bases and the J gene lost 12 bases, with 6 bases spanning the gap. Germline assignment: CDR1 SGHDN and CDR2 FVKESK. CDR3 amino acids: CASRLHQHF. CDR3 nucleotides: TGTGCCAGCAGATTGCACCAGCATTTT.

This sequence joins TRBV4-1 and TRBJ2-7; 7 bases agree with TRBD2. Germline assignment: CDR1 MGHRA and CDR2 YSYEKL. V gave up 1 base and J gave up 0 bases; unmatched junction bases: 6. The CDR3 runs to 16 residues. The CDR3 here is CASSQVGRGDSYEQYF. The CDR3 nucleotides are TGCGCCAGCAGCCAAGTGGGCCGGGGGGACTCCTACGAGCAGTACTTC.

In this sample, this clone turned up once. The gene calls are TRBV18 and TRBJ1-4; tentatively, D is TRBD1 (6 bases). The CDR3 loop spans 14 amino acids. CDR1 KGHSH and CDR2 LQKENI come from the germline V gene. Trimming took off 5 bases at V and 1 base at J, with 8 bases between the two ends. The DNA for the CDR3 is TGTGCCAGCTCAGTAGGGGGAACTAATGAAAAACTGTTTTTT. This translates into CASSVGGTNEKLFF.

This clone was seen just once. Different DNA sequences within this sample yield the same CDR3. The chain is built from TRBV6-5 and TRBJ2-7; a possible D gene is TRBD1 (5 bases). Germline lookup yields CDR1 MNHEY and CDR2 SVGAGI. CDR3 length: 14 amino acids. Trimming cost V 0 bases and J 1 base, with 7 bases left between them. DNA of the CDR3: TGTGCCAGCAGTTACTCCAGGGCATCCTACGAGCAGTACTTC. This encodes CASSYSRASYEQYF.

This rearrangement joins TRBV20-1 to TRBJ1-1; D is uncertain. V shed 8 bases and J shed 0 bases, with 7 bases lying between them. Germline V gene sequence: CDR1 DFQATT, CDR2 SNEGSKA (reference sequence). The CDR3 totals 11 residues. In DNA form, the CDR3 reads TGCAGTACCCATATGAACACTGAAGCTTTCTTT. Translating gives CSTHMNTEAFF.

This clone has a single count. V gene TRBV6-1 combines with J gene TRBJ1-4; perhaps TRBD1 as D (5 bases). The germline V and J ends were trimmed by 6 bases and 8 bases, with 13 bases remaining between them. Germline CDR1 MNHNS, CDR2 SASEGT. The CDR3 has 13 residues. In nucleotides, the CDR3 is TGTGCCAGCAGCTCAGGGTCGATCGAAAAACTGTTTTTT. Amino acid sequence: CASSSGSIEKLFF.

The J gene is TRBJ1-5, the V gene TRBV5-1, with D unresolved. Germline values: CDR1 SGHRS, CDR2 YFSETQ. The V and J ends lost 4 bases and 5 bases respectively, with 13 bases between them. This CDR3 contains 14 residues. CDR3 nucleotide sequence: TGCGCCAGCAGCCTCTTAGGTTTGGATCAGCCCCAGCATTTT. Amino acid sequence: CASSLLGLDQPQHF.

The rearrangement links TRBV7-9 to TRBJ2-3; the match to TRBD1 covers 7 bases. The V and J ends lost 8 bases and 2 bases, in that order; junction bases with no gene match: 10. CDR1 is SEHNR, CDR2 FQNEAQ, per germline (reference sequence). This CDR3 contains 15 residues. CDR3 loop: CASGTGQTFTDTQYF. For the CDR3, the DNA is TGTGCCAGCGGGACGGGACAGACTTTCACAGATACGCAGTATTTT.

The chain carries TRBV7-2 and TRBJ2-7; D is perhaps TRBD2 (5 bases). The CDR3 consists of 15 residues. The V gene lost 1 base and the J gene lost 5 bases, with 15 bases spanning the gap. The germline V gene encodes CDR1 SGHTA and CDR2 FQGNSA. The CDR3 loop reads CASSLGWSDSDEQYF. The DNA for the CDR3 is TGTGCCAGCAGCTTAGGCTGGAGTGATAGCGACGAGCAGTACTTC. Filled out from reference TRBV7-2 and TRBJ2-7, the complete variable domain reads GAGVSQSPSNKVTEKGKDVELRCDPISGHTALYWYRQSLGQGLEFLIYFQGNSAPDKSGLPSDRFSAERTGGSVSTLTIQRTQQEDSAVYLCASSLGWSDSDEQYFGPGTRLTVT.

CDR3 in DNA: TGCAGCGTTGAAGTTAACAGTTCCCCATTTAGGCAGAGCTATGGCTACACCTTC. Amino acids: CSVEVNSSPFRQSYGYTF. The V call is TRBV29-1, the J call TRBJ1-2; D not certain. V was shortened by 1 base and J by 4 bases, with 25 bases between the two germline ends. CDR3 length: 18 amino acids. Germline-derived CDR1 and CDR2 are SQVTM and ANQGSEA. The full variable domain, rest sourced from reference TRBV29-1 and TRBJ1-2, is SAVISQKPSRDICQRGTSLTIQCQVDSQVTMMFWYRQQPGQSLTLIATANQGSEATYESGFVIDKFPISRPNLTFSTLTVSNMSPEDSSIYLCSVEVNSSPFRQSYGYTFGSGTRLTVV.

This clone was seen a single time. The J gene is TRBJ2-7, the V gene TRBV6-5; D gene uncertain. V lost 5 bases to trimming and J lost 0 bases, with 8 bases between them. From germline, CDR1 is MNHEY and CDR2 SVGAGI. The CDR3 loop spans 13 amino acids. This chain's CDR3 is CASSGGNSYEQYF. DNA of the CDR3: TGTGCCAGCAGTGGTGGGAACTCCTACGAGCAGTACTTC.

This clone appeared once. The chain employs TRBV29-1 and TRBJ2-1; D possibly corresponds to TRBD1 (5 bases). CDR3 length: 14 residues. Germline CDR1 is SQVTM and CDR2 is ANQGSEA. V dropped 2 bases and J dropped 4 bases, with 12 bases sitting between them. The CDR3 here is CSVEKGNLYNEQFF. DNA of the CDR3: TGCAGCGTTGAAAAGGGGAACTTGTACAATGAGCAGTTCTTC.

The V gene is TRBV7-9, the J gene TRBJ2-1; D remains unclear. Trimming left V 6 bases short and J 8 bases short, with 14 bases between. This CDR3 region has 13 residues. Germline V gives CDR1 SEHNR, CDR2 FQNEAQ (reference sequence). CDR3 sequence (DNA): TGTGCCAGCAGTTCAAACCCGACCGATGAGCAGTTCTTC. Protein product: CASSSNPTDEQFF.